Listed below are T cell receptor beta chains from one sample, sequenced in a study of monozygotic twins with inflammatory bowel disease. TCRdb re-called the 5' RACE reads and catalogs CDR3 proteins one per entry, DNA excluded. Here the sample table reports around 47,000 distinct CDR3 sequences. Sequencing input: blood. The receptors were gathered from a human donor with ulcerative colitis or Crohn's disease, or a healthy co-twin of an affected twin (not recorded which). The CDR3 runs from the conserved cysteine through the conserved F or W. Size is stated for part of the rows, as once, few or many counts, or as a class when the clone is expanded.

>TRBV28|.|TRBJ1-5
CASREGLKVQPQHF
>TRBV28|.|TRBJ2-4
CASSLSGGVRNIQYF
>TRBV15|.|TRBJ2-1
CATSEGGGSFVKDNEQFF
>TRBV4-3|.|TRBJ1-5
CASSQDLSGRPQHF
>TRBV11-3|.|TRBJ2-2
CASSLMGSGELFF
>TRBV7-9|.|TRBJ1-2
CASSLGYQGQGGSGYTF
>TRBV12-3/TRBV12-4|.|TRBJ1-2
CASREQGKPGYTF
>TRBV7-8|.|TRBJ2-7
CASSQGASGGGVYEQYF
>TRBV4-1|.|TRBJ1-2
CASSQEVKGGNYGYTF
>TRBV5-1|.|TRBJ2-1
CASGGSRDTLYNEQFF
>TRBV29-1|.|TRBJ2-3
CSVTGPSGSRGATDTQYF
>TRBV20-1|medium-sized|TRBJ1-6
CSAANGQGNSPLHF
>TRBV29-1|.|TRBJ1-1
CSSKVSRSTEAFF
>TRBV5-3|.|TRBJ2-5
CARSWDLWTGIEETQYF
>TRBV20-1|.|TRBJ2-3
CSATRGETDTQYF
>TRBV20-1|.|TRBJ2-5
CSARDPFASETQYF
>TRBV4-1|.|TRBJ2-2
CASSQVPGAITGELFF
>TRBV29-1|.|TRBJ2-1
CSVPYIAGGLDEQFF
>TRBV6-1|.|TRBJ2-5
CASTDYSGTNVETQYF
>TRBV19|.|TRBJ1-5
CATTSSNQPQHF
>TRBV15|.|TRBJ2-2
CATSREVSGRRNTGELFF
>TRBV29-1|.|TRBJ1-1
CSVNPTLGNTEAFF
>TRBV29-1|.|TRBJ1-1
CSVRTGRNTEAFF
>TRBV29-1|.|TRBJ1-5
CSVEVGTGSNQPQHF
>TRBV20-1|.|TRBJ1-5
CSASRRQGSQPQHF
>TRBV7-9|.|TRBJ1-6
CASSPDRGVNSPLHF
>TRBV5-1|.|TRBJ1-6
CASSLAGGDGSLHF
>TRBV5-1|.|TRBJ2-7
CASSLRQGEGEQYF
>TRBV5-1|.|TRBJ1-1
CASSTGQGFTEAFF
>TRBV5-1|.|TRBJ2-1
CASSLSGGFSNEQFF
>TRBV20-1|.|TRBJ2-7
CSAGSFSKTYEQYF